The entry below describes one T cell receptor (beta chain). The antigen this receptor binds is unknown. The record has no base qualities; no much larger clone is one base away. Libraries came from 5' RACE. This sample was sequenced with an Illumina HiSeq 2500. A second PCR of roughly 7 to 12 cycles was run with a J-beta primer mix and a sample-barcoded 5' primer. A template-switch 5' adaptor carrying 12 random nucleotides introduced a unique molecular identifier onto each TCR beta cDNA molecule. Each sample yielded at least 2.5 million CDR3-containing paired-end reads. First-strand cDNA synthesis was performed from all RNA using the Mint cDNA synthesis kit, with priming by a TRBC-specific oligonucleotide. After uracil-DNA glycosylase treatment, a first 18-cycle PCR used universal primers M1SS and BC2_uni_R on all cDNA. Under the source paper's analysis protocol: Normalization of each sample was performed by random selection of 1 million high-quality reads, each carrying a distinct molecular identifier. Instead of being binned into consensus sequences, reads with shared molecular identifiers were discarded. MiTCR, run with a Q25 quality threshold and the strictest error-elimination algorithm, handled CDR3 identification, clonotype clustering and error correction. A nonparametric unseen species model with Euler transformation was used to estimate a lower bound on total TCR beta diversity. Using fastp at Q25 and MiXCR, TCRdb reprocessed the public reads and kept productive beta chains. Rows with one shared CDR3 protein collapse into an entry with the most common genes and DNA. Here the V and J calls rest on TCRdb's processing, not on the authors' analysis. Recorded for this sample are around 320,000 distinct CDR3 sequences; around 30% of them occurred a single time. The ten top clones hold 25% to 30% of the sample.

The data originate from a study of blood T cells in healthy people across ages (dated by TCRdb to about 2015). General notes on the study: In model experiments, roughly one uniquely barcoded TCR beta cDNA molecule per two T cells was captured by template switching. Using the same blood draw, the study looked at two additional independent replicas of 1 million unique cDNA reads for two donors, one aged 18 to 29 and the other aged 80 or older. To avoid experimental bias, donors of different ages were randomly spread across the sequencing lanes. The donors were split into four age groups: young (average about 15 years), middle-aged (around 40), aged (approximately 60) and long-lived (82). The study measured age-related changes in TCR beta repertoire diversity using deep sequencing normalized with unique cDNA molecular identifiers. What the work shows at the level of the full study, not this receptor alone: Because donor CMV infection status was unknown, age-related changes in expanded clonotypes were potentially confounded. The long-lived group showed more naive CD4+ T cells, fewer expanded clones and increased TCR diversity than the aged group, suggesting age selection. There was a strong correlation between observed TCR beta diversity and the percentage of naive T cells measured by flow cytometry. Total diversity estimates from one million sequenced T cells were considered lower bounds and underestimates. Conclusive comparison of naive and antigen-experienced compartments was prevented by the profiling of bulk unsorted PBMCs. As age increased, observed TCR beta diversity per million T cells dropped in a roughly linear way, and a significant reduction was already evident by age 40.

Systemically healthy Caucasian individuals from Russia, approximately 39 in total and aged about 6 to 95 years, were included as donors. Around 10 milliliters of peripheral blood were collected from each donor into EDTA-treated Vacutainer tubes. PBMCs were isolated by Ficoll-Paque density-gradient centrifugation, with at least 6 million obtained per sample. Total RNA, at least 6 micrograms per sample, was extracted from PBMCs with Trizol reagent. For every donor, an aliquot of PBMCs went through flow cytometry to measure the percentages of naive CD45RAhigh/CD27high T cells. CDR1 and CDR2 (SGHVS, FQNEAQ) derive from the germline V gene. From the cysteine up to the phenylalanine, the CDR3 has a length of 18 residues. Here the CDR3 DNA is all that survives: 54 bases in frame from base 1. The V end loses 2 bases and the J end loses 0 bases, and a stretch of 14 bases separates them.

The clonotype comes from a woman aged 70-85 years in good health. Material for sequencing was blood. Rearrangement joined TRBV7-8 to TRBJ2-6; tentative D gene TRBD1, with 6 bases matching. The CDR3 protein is CASSLLPTGNSGANVLTF. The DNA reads TGTGCCAGCAGCTTATTGCCCACAGGGAACTCTGGGGCCAACGTCCTGACTTTC.